What follows are 18 T cell receptor beta chains derived from one specimen sequenced in a study of blood T cell repertoires in COVID-19. Sequencing used immunoSEQ multiplex PCR; TCRdb keeps in-frame clones, though not all of them. The sample has about 72,000 clones; 83% are singletons. The sequenced sample consisted of peripheral blood. These receptors came from a woman of 80 years or more with acute or convalescent COVID-19.

V is TRBV6-5 and J is TRBJ1-2; D not resolved. The CDR3 consists of 12 residues. The ends were cut back, 0 bases at V and 7 bases at J, with 6 bases in the middle. The germline V gene encodes CDR1 MNHEY and CDR2 SVGAGI. The CDR3 DNA sequence: TGTGCCAGCAGTTACTCGCCGGGTGGCTACACCTTC. Protein: CASSYSPGGYTF.

In nucleotides, the CDR3 is TGTGCCAGCAGTTACTCGGGTGGGGCCAAGAACACTGAAGCTTTCTTT. This gives the protein CASSYSGGAKNTEAFF. The V and J genes are TRBV6-5 and TRBJ1-1; the D gene is possibly TRBD1 (5 bases). CDR3 length: 16 amino acids. V was trimmed by 0 bases and J by 1 base, leaving 12 bases between them. Germline loops: CDR1 MNHEY, CDR2 SVGAGI.

The chain links TRBV7-9 to TRBJ1-1, with D maybe TRBD1 (6 bases). This CDR3 contains 15 residues. Trimming took 1 base from V and 6 from J, leaving 15 bases between them. Germline V lookup: CDR1 SEHNR, CDR2 FQNEAQ (reference sequence). Here the CDR3 reads CASSLEGGAGAEAFF. The CDR3 DNA is TGTGCCAGCAGCTTAGAAGGGGGGGCGGGCGCTGAAGCTTTCTTT. Complete variable domain (other parts from reference TRBV7-9 and TRBJ1-1): DTGVSQNPRHKITKRGQNVTFRCDPISEHNRLYWYRQTLGQGPEFLTYFQNEAQLEKSRLLSDRFSAERPKGSFSTLEIQRTEQGDSAMYLCASSLEGGAGAEAFFGQGTRLTVV.

V is TRBV28 and J is TRBJ1-5, with unresolved D. The germline V gene encodes CDR1 MDHEN and CDR2 SYDVKM. The CDR3 runs 13 residues. Trimming stripped 2 bases from V and 7 bases from J, with 9 bases between. The CDR3 region has the DNA TGTGCCAGCAGTTTACTTGGGAGCCAGCCCCAGCATTTT. This sequence encodes CASSLLGSQPQHF. The entire variable domain, with the rest obtained from reference TRBV28 and TRBJ1-5, is as follows: DVKVTQSSRYLVKRTGEKVFLECVQDMDHENMFWYRQDPGLGLRLIYFSYDVKMKEKGDIPEGYSVSREKKERFSLILESASTNQTSMYLCASSLLGSQPQHFGDGTRLSIL.

This clone showed up just once. The V call is TRBV10-1, the J call TRBJ2-1, with 7 bases aligning to TRBD2. The CDR3 length is 15 residues. The junction had 10 bases not matched to a gene; V was cut back by 7 bases and J by 4 bases. Germline CDR1 and CDR2: WNHNN and SYGVQD (reference sequence). The CDR3 DNA follows: TGCGCCAGCACCCAGGGAGCGGGGCCTTACAATGAGCAGTTCTTC. This gives the protein CASTQGAGPYNEQFF.

DNA for the CDR3: TGTGCCAGCAGCTTATTAGCGGGGGGTTACAATGAGCAGTTCTTC. Protein sequence: CASSLLAGGYNEQFF. The chain is built from TRBV7-9 and TRBJ2-1; 10 bases are shared with TRBD2. After removal of 2 bases from V and 4 bases from J, the junction contained 2 bases not matched to a gene. The CDR3 is made up of 15 amino acids. Germline lookup yields CDR1 SEHNR and CDR2 FQNEAQ (reference sequence). Full variable domain (missing parts from reference TRBV7-9 and TRBJ2-1): DTGVSQNPRHKITKRGQNVTFRCDPISEHNRLYWYRQTLGQGPEFLTYFQNEAQLEKSRLLSDRFSAERPKGSFSTLEIQRTEQGDSAMYLCASSLLAGGYNEQFFGPGTRLTVL.

This clone has a single count. The genes are TRBV5-4 and TRBJ2-5, with a possible D match to TRBD1 (6 bases). Trimming removed 3 bases from V and 2 bases from J, with 11 bases in between. The CDR3 length is 14 residues. Per the germline V gene, CDR1 is SGHNT and CDR2 is YYREEE (reference sequence). The CDR3 coding sequence is TGTGCCAGCAGCTCCGCCGGACAGCAAGAGACCCAGTACTTC. This translates into CASSSAGQQETQYF.

V usage is TRBV28 and J usage is TRBJ2-1; 7 nucleotides line up with TRBD1. CDR1 and CDR2 (germline): MDHEN, SYDVKM. The trim removed 0 bases at V and 6 bases at J, leaving 2 bases unmatched. There are 14 residues in the CDR3. The CDR3 DNA is TGTGCCAGCAGTTTATGGACAGGGCGCAATGAGCAGTTCTTC. Its protein product is CASSLWTGRNEQFF.

The chain links TRBV7-2 to TRBJ2-7; a weak D match, TRBD1 (5 bases). Germline CDR1 and CDR2: SGHTA and FQGNSA. This CDR3 has 13 amino acids. V was clipped by 4 bases and J by 2 bases, with 9 bases between them. The CDR3 is CASSSGRAYEQYF. The CDR3 region has the DNA TGTGCCAGCAGCTCGGGCAGGGCCTACGAGCAGTACTTC.

The genes are TRBV6-5 and TRBJ1-1; D might be TRBD1 (5 bases). The germline V and J ends were trimmed by 8 bases and 0 bases, with 10 bases remaining between them. Germline values: CDR1 MNHEY, CDR2 SVGAGI. There are 13 residues in the CDR3. The CDR3 DNA is TGTGCCAGCTCCGGGACTGTGAACACTGAAGCTTTCTTT. As protein: CASSGTVNTEAFF.

The rearrangement uses TRBV15 and TRBJ1-5; 7 bases are shared with TRBD1. Trimming took 4 bases from V and 6 from J; bases not matched to a gene: 6. CDR3 length: 14 amino acids. In germline, CDR1 is LNHNV, CDR2 YYDKDF (reference sequence). As DNA, the CDR3 is TGTGCCACCAGCATGGAAGGGGGCATTCAGCCCCAGCATTTT. This encodes CATSMEGGIQPQHF.

This chain connects TRBV7-9 to TRBJ1-2; 9 bases are shared with TRBD1. The V and J ends lost 0 bases and 4 bases, in that order; junction bases with no gene match: 9. The CDR3 totals 17 residues. Germline-derived CDR1 and CDR2 are SEHNR and FQNEAQ (reference sequence). CDR3 bases: TGTGCCAGCAGCTTAGCTGGTCAGACAGGGGGGTCCTATGGCTACACCTTC. Residues: CASSLAGQTGGSYGYTF.

The rearrangement joins TRBV4-2 to TRBJ2-5; 12 bases are shared with TRBD2. V was clipped by 1 base and J by 4 bases; unmatched bases: 7. The CDR3 spans 17 residues. Germline assignment: CDR1 LGHNA and CDR2 YNFKEQ. DNA of the CDR3: TGTGCCAGCAGCCAAGTCCCTAGCGGGGGGGCGGGAGAGACCCAGTACTTC. Protein product: CASSQVPSGGAGETQYF.

The chain employs TRBV7-6 and TRBJ2-5; TRBD1 agrees at 7 bases. With V trimmed by 2 bases and J by 2 bases, 11 bases remained unmatched. CDR3 size: 17 residues. Germline CDR1 is SGHVS and CDR2 is FNYEAQ. In nucleotides, the CDR3 is TGTGCCAGCAGCTTACTCCCGGGACAGAGTGATCAAGAGACCCAGTACTTC. Protein product: CASSLLPGQSDQETQYF.

The chain links TRBV5-4 to TRBJ1-1; D perhaps matches TRBD1 (6 bases). V gave up 4 bases and J gave up 2 bases, with 27 bases separating them. Germline CDR1 is SGHNT and CDR2 is YYREEE (reference sequence). The CDR3 runs 19 residues. The CDR3 protein is CASSENGWGQGRENTEAFF. The CDR3 DNA follows: TGTGCCAGCAGCGAAAATGGTTGGGGGCAGGGAAGGGAAAACACTGAAGCTTTCTTT.

In its sample, this clone was seen a few times. The chain couples TRBV5-1 to TRBJ2-4; 9 nucleotides match TRBD1. From germline, CDR1 is SGHRS and CDR2 YFSETQ. Trimming removed 2 bases from V and 7 bases from J; junction bases left unmatched: 16. The length of the CDR3 is 18 residues. CDR3 loop: CASSLAPGTGRGANIQYF. DNA for the CDR3: TGCGCCAGCAGCTTAGCGCCCGGGACAGGGAGGGGGGCGAACATTCAGTACTTC.

The V and J genes are TRBV6-2 or TRBV6-3 and TRBJ2-1; 16 bases are a match to TRBD2. The J segment lost 7 bases and the V segment lost 6 bases, leaving 12 bases of the junction unmatched. CDR1 and CDR2 from the germline V gene are MNHEY and SVGEGT. The CDR3 runs to 18 residues. This CDR3 reads CASSPGTSGRVQKNEQFF. CDR3 coding DNA: TGTGCCAGCAGCCCAGGGACTAGCGGGAGGGTGCAGAAGAATGAGCAGTTCTTC.

Here the CDR3 reads CAWGVGTEDQPQHF. The CDR3 region has the DNA TGTGCCTGGGGGGTAGGGACAGAGGATCAGCCCCAGCATTTT. This rearrangement joins TRBV30 to TRBJ1-5; 7 nucleotides line up with TRBD1. CDR1 and CDR2 from the germline V gene are GTSNPN and SVGIG (reference sequence). V was clipped by 5 bases and J by 5 bases; unmatched bases: 9. The CDR3 has 14 amino acids.